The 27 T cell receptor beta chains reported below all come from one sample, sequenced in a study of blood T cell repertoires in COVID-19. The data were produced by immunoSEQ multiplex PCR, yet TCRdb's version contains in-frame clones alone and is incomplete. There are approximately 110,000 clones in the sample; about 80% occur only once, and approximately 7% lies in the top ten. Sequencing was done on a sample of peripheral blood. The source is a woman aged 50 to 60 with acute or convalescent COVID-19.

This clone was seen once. CDR3 sequence reads: CASRSPWSEKLFF. CDR3 sequence (DNA): TGTGCCAGCAGAAGTCCGTGGAGTGAAAAACTGTTTTTT. This chain links TRBV3-1 (or the pseudogene TRBV3-2) with TRBJ1-4; D call uncertain. The CDR3 contains 13 residues. Germline CDR1 and CDR2: LGHDT and YNNKEL (reference sequence). V lost 6 bases, J lost 7 bases, and 12 bases lay in between.

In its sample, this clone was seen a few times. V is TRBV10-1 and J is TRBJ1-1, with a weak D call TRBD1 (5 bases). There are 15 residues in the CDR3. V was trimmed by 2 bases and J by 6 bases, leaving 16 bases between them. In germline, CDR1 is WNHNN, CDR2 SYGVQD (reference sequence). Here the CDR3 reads CASSEREGRISEAFF. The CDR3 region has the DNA TGCGCCAGCAGTGAGCGGGAGGGGAGGATCTCTGAAGCTTTCTTT.

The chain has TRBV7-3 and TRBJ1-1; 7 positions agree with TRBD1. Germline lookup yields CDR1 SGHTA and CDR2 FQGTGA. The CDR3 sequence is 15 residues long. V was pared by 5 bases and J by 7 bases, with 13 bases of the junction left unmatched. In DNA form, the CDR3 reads TGTGCCAGCAGCCTCCGCGCTGGGACAGCAGTTGAAGCTTTCTTT. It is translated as CASSLRAGTAVEAFF.

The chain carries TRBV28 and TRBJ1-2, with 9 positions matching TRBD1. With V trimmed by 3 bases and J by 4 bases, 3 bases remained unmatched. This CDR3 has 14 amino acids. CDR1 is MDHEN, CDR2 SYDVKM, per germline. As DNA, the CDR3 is TGTGCCAGCAGTTTCGGGACAGGGATCTATGGCTACACCTTC. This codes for CASSFGTGIYGYTF.

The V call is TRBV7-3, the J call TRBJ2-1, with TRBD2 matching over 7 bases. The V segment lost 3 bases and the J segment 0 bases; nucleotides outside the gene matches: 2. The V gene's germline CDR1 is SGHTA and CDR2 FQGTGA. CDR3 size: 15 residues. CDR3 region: CASSLSSGSYNEQFF. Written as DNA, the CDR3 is TGTGCCAGCAGCTTGTCTAGCGGCTCCTACAATGAGCAGTTCTTC.

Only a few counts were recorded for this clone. In nucleotides, the CDR3 is TGTGCCACGGGACAACTTCCAGGCGCGGGTGAAAAACTGTTTTTT. Translating gives CATGQLPGAGEKLFF. The J gene is TRBJ1-4, the V gene TRBV27; possibly TRBD1 for D (6 bases). The CDR3 extends over 15 amino acids. V was shortened by 10 bases and J by 7 bases, with 22 bases between the two germline ends. Germline CDR1 reads MNHEY; CDR2 reads SMNVEV (reference sequence).

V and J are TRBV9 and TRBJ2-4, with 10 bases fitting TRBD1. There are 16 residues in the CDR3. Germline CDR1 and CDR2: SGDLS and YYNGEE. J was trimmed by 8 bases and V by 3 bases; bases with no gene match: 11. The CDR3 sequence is CASSAAGQGFMDIQYF. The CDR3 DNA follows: TGTGCCAGCAGCGCGGCGGGACAGGGGTTTATGGACATTCAGTACTTC. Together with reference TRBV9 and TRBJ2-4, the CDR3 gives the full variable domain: DSGVTQTPKHLITATGQRVTLRCSPRSGDLSVYWYQQSLDQGLQFLIQYYNGEERAKGNILERFSAQQFPDLHSELNLSSLELGDSALYFCASSAAGQGFMDIQYFGAGTRLSVL.

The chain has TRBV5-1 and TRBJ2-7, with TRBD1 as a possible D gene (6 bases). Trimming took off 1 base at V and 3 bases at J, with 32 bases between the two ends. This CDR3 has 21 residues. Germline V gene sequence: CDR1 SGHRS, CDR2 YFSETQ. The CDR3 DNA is TGCGCCAGCAGCTTGCCCGCGCCCGGGGACAAAGCGGCCCACGGCTACTACGAGCAGTACTTC. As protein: CASSLPAPGDKAAHGYYEQYF. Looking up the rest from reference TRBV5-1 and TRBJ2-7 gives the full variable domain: KAGVTQTPRYLIKTRGQQVTLSCSPISGHRSVSWYQQTPGQGLQFLFEYFSETQRNKGNFPGRFSGRQFSNSRSEMNVSTLELGDSALYLCASSLPAPGDKAAHGYYEQYFGPGTRLTVT.

The CDR3 region has the DNA TGTGCCACCAGTGTCGGGACTAGCGGGGGAGGCCCAGCCAAAAACATTCAGTACTTC. This gives the protein CATSVGTSGGGPAKNIQYF. This chain joins TRBV24-1 and TRBJ2-4; 14 nucleotides agree with TRBD2. Losses at the gene ends were 5 bases for V and 0 bases for J; bases not matched to a gene: 8. The CDR3 contains 19 residues. CDR1 and CDR2 from the germline V gene are KGHDR and SFDVKD.

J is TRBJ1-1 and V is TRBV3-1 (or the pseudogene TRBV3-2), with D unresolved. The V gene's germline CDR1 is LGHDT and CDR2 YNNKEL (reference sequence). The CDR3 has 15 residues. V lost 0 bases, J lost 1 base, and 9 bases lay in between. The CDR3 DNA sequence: TGTGCCAGCAGCCAAGATGGGAGGTGGAACACTGAAGCTTTCTTT. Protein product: CASSQDGRWNTEAFF.

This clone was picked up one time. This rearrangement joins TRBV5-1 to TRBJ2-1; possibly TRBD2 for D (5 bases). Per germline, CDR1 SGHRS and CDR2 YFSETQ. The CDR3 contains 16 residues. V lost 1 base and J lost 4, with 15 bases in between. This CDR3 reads CASSLTGNHAYNEQFF. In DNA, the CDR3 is TGCGCCAGCAGCTTGACGGGGAACCACGCGTACAATGAGCAGTTCTTC.

Here the CDR3 reads CASSQGQLKETQYF. The CDR3 DNA sequence: TGCGCCAGCAGCCAGGGACAGCTGAAAGAGACCCAGTACTTC. The V call is TRBV5-1, the J call TRBJ2-5; 7 nucleotides agree with TRBD1. There are 14 residues in the CDR3. V dropped 4 bases and J dropped 3; count of bases not matched to a gene: 6. Germline V gene sequence: CDR1 SGHRS, CDR2 YFSETQ. Together with reference TRBV5-1 and TRBJ2-5, the CDR3 gives the full variable domain: KAGVTQTPRYLIKTRGQQVTLSCSPISGHRSVSWYQQTPGQGLQFLFEYFSETQRNKGNFPGRFSGRQFSNSRSEMNVSTLELGDSALYLCASSQGQLKETQYFGPGTRLLVL.

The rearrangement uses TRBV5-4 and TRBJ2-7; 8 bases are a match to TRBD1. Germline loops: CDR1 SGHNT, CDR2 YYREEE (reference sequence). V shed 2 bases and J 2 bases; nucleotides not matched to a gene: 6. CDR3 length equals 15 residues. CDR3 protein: CASSFTGTGTYEQYF. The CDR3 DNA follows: TGTGCCAGCAGCTTTACCGGGACAGGTACCTACGAGCAGTACTTC.

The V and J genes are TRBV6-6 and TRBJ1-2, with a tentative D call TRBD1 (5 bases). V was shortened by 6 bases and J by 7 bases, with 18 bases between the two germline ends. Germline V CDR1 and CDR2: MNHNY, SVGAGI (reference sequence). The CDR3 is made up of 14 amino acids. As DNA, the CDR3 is TGTGCCAGCAGCCCGGCGGGGGAGGCCCGTGGCTACACCTTC. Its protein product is CASSPAGEARGYTF.

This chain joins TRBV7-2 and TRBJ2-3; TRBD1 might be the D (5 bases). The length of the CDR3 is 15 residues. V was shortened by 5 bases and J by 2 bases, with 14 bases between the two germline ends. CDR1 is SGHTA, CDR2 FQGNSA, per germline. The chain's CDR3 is CASSAQGFDTDTQYF. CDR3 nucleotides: TGTGCCAGCAGCGCCCAGGGTTTCGACACAGATACGCAGTATTTT. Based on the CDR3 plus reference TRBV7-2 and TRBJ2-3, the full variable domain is GAGVSQSPSNKVTEKGKDVELRCDPISGHTALYWYRQSLGQGLEFLIYFQGNSAPDKSGLPSDRFSAERTGGSVSTLTIQRTQQEDSAVYLCASSAQGFDTDTQYFGPGTRLTVL.

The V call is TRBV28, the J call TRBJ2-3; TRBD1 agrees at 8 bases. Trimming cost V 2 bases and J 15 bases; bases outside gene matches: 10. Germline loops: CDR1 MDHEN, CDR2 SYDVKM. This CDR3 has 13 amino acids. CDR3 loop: CASSLGGSDRVYF. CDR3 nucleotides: TGTGCCAGCAGTTTAGGGGGATCGGACAGGGTTTATTTT.

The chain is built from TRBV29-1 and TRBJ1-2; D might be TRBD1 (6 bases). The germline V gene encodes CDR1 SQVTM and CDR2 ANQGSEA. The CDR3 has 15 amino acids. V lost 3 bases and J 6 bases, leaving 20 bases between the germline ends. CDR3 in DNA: TGCAGCGTTGACGACACCCACAGGGAGGGGAATGGCTACACCTTC. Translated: CSVDDTHREGNGYTF.

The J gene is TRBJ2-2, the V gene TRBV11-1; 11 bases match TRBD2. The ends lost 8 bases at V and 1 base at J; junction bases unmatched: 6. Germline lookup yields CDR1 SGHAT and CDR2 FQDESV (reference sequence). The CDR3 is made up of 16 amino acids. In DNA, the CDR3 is TGTGCCAGCGAGCCCACTAGCGGGGGGAACACCGGGGAGCTGTTTTTT. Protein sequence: CASEPTSGGNTGELFF.

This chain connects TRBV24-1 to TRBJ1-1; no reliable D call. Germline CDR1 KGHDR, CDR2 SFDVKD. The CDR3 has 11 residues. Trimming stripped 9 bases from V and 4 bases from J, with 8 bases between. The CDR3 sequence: CATLPVTEAFF. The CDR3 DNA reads TGTGCCACCCTTCCTGTCACTGAAGCTTTCTTT.

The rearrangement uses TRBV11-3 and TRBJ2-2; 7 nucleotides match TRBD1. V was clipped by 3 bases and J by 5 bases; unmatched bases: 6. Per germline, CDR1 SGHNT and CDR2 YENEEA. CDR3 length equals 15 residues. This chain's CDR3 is CASSFRGPNTGELFF. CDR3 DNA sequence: TGTGCCAGCAGCTTTAGGGGGCCCAATACCGGGGAGCTGTTTTTT.

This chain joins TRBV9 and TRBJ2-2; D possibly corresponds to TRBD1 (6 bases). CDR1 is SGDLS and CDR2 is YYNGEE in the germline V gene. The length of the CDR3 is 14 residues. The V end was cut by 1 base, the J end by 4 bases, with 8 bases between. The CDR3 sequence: CASSVLGATGELFF. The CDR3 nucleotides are TGTGCCAGCAGCGTATTGGGGGCCACCGGGGAGCTGTTTTTT.

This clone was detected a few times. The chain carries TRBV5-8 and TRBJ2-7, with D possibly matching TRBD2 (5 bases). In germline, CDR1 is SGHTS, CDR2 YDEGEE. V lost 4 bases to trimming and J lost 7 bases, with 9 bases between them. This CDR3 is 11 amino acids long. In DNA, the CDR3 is TGTGCCAGCAGCCTGACGGGGGAGCAGTACTTC. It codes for CASSLTGEQYF.

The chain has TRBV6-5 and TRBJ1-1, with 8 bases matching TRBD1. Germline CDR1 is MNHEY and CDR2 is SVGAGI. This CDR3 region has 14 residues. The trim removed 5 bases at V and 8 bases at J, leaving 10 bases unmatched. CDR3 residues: CASSPDRVYLEAFF. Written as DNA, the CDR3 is TGTGCCAGCAGTCCGGACAGGGTTTACTTAGAAGCTTTCTTT.

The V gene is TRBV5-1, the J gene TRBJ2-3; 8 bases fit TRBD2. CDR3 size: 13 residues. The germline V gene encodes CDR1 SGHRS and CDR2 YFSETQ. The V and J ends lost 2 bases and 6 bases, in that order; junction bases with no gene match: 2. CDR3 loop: CASSFSGGDTQYF. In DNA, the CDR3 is TGCGCCAGCAGCTTTTCGGGAGGGGATACGCAGTATTTT.

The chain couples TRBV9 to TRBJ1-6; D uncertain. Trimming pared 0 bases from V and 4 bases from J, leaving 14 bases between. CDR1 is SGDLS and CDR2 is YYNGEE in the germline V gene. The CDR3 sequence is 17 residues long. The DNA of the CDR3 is TGTGCCAGCAGCGTAGGCTCCCAGTTCGTTTATAATTCACCCCTCCACTTT. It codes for CASSVGSQFVYNSPLHF.

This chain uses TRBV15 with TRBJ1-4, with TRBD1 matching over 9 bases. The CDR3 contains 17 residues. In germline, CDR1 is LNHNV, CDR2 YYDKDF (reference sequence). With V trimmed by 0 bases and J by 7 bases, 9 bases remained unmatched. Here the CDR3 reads CATSRDSAGTGSEKLFF. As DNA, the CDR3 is TGTGCCACCAGCAGAGATTCCGCCGGGACAGGGTCTGAAAAACTGTTTTTT.

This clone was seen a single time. Written as DNA, the CDR3 is TGTGCCAGCAGCCCTGGCGGACGGGGACAGCCCCAGCATTTT. This codes for CASSPGGRGQPQHF. The chain has TRBV9 and TRBJ1-5; no reliable D call. CDR1 is SGDLS and CDR2 is YYNGEE in the germline V gene. This CDR3 contains 14 residues. V was trimmed by 4 bases and J by 7 bases, leaving 15 bases between them.